This TCR beta chain was sequenced in a study of blood T cell repertoires in COVID-19. On the study more broadly: Nucleic acid was either cDNA or gDNA, and it came from T cells, B-cell-depleted T cells, or PBMCs.

This CDR3 is 13 amino acids long. The V end was cut by 5 bases, the J end by 5 bases, with 12 bases between. Germline V gives CDR1 SGHNT, CDR2 YENEEA. In the study's own analysis: Amplification of reference gene primers provided the estimated nucleated cell counts. Sequencing was performed with immunoSEQ multiplex PCR; in TCRdb, only in-frame clones are kept and a portion is missing. The D gene and trimming were derived from the DNA, and the V and J assignments and clone size from that table. The sample lists some 150,000 clones, over 80% occurring once. V usage is TRBV11-3 and J usage is TRBJ2-5, with D possibly TRBD1 on 6 matching bases. The source is a human donor in a cohort sampled during active COVID-19. Sequences were obtained from peripheral blood. DNA of the CDR3: TGTGCCAGCAGCCTAGGACAGAGGGAGACCCAGTACTTC. It is translated as CASSLGQRETQYF. Looking up the rest from reference TRBV11-3 and TRBJ2-5 gives the full variable domain: EAGVVQSPRYKIIEKKQPVAFWCNPISGHNTLYWYLQNLGQGPELLIRYENEEAVDDSQLPKDRFSAERLKGVDSTLKIQPAELGDSAVYLCASSLGQRETQYFGPGTRLLVL.